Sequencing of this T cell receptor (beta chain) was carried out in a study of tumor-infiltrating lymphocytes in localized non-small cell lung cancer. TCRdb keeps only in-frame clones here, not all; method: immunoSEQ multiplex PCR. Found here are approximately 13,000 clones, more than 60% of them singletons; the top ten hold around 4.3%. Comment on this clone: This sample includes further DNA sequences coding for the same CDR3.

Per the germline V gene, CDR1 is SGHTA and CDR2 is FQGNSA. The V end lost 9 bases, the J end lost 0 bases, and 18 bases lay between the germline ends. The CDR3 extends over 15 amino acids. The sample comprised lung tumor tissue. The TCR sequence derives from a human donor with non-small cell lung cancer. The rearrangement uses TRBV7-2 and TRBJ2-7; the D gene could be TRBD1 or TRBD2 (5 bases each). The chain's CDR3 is CASSQSGGNSYEQYF. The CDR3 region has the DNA TGTGCCAGTAGCCAATCTGGGGGTAACTCCTACGAGCAGTACTTC.